Sequencing of this TCR beta chain was carried out in a study of T cell responses to AZD1222 COVID-19 vaccine. V shed 8 bases and J shed 5 bases, with 15 bases lying between them. Germline assignment: CDR1 MNHEY and CDR2 SVGAGI. This CDR3 comprises 13 residues. Using immunoSEQ multiplex PCR, the repertoire was profiled, and TCRdb retains in-frame clones only, with some absent. The table records around 120,000 clones, around 94% of them present only once. The chain employs TRBV6-5 and TRBJ2-5; maybe TRBD1 (5 bases). Here the sequenced sample was peripheral blood, taken on day 0 of AZD1222 vaccination. The clonotype was recovered from an adult in good health. The CDR3 DNA follows: TGTGCCAGCTCCAGGGCCCGGGCGGAGACCCAGTACTTC. This translates into CASSRARAETQYF.